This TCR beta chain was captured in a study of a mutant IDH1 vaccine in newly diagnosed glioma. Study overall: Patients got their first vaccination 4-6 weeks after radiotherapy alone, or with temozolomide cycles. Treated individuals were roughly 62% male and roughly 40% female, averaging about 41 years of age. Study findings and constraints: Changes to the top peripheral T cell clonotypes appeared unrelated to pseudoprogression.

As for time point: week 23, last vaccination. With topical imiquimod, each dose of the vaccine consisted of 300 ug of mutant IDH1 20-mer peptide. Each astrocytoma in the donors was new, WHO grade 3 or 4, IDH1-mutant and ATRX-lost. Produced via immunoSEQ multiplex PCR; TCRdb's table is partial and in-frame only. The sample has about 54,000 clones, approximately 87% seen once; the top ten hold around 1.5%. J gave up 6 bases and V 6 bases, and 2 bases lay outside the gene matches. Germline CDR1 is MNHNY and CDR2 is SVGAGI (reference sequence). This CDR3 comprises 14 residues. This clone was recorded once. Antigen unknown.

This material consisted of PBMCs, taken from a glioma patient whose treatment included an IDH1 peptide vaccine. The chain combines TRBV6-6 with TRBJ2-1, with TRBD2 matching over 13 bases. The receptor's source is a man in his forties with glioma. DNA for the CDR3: TGTGCCAGCAGGGGGACTAGCGGGACCAATGAGCAGTTCTTC. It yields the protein CASRGTSGTNEQFF.